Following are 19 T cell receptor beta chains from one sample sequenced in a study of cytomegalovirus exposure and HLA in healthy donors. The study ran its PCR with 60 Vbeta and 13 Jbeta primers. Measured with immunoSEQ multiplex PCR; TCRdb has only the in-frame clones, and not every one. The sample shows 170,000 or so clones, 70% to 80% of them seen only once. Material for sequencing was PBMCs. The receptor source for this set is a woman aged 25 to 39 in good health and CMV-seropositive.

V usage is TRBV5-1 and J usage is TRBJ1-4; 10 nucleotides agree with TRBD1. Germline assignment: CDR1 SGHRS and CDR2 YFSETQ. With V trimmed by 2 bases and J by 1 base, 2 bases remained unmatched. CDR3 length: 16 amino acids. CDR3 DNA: TGCGCCAGCAGCTTAGGGGACAGGGGAACTAATGAAAAACTGTTTTTT. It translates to CASSLGDRGTNEKLFF. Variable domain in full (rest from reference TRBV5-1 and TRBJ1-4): KAGVTQTPRYLIKTRGQQVTLSCSPISGHRSVSWYQQTPGQGLQFLFEYFSETQRNKGNFPGRFSGRQFSNSRSEMNVSTLELGDSALYLCASSLGDRGTNEKLFFGSGTQLSVL.

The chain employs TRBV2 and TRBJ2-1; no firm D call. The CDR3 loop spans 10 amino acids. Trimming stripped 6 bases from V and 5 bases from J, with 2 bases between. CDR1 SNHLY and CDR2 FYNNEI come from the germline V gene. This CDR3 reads CASSNNEQFF. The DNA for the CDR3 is TGTGCCAGCAGCAACAATGAGCAGTTCTTC.

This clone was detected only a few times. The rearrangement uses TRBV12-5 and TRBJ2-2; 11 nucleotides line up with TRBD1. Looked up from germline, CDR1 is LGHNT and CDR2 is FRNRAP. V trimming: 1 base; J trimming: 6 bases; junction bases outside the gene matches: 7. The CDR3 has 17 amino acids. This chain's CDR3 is CASGLDLGTGGAGELFF. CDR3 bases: TGTGCTAGTGGTTTGGACCTCGGGACAGGGGGGGCCGGGGAGCTGTTTTTT.

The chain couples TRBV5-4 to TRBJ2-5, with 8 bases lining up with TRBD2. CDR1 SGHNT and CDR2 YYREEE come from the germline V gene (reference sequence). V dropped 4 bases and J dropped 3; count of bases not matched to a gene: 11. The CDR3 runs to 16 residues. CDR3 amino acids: CASSPTGGAGKETQYF. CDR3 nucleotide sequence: TGTGCCAGCAGCCCCACGGGAGGGGCAGGTAAAGAGACCCAGTACTTC. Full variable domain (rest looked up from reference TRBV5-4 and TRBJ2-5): ETGVTQSPTHLIKTRGQQVTLRCSSQSGHNTVSWYQQALGQGPQFIFQYYREEENGRGNFPPRFSGLQFPNYSSELNVNALELDDSALYLCASSPTGGAGKETQYFGPGTRLLVL.

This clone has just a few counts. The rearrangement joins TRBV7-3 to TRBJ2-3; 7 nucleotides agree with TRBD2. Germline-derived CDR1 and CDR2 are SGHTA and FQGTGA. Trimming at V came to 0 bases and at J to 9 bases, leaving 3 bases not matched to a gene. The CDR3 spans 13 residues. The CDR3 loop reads CASSLTEGGTQYF. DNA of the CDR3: TGTGCCAGCAGCTTAACGGAGGGAGGGACGCAGTATTTT.

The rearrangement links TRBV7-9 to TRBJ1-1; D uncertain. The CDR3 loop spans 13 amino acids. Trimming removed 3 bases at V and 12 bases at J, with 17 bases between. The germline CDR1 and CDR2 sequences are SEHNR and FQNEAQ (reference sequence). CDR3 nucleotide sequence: TGTGCCAGCAGCTTGGGAGTCTGGGATGGGACTTTCTTT. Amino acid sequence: CASSLGVWDGTFF.

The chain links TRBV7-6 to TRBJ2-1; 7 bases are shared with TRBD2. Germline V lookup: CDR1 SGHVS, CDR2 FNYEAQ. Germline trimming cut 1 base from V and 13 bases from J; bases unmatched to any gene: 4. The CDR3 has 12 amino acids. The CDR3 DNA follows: TGTGCCAGCAGCTTAGGCTTGGGACTACAGTTCTTC. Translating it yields CASSLGLGLQFF.

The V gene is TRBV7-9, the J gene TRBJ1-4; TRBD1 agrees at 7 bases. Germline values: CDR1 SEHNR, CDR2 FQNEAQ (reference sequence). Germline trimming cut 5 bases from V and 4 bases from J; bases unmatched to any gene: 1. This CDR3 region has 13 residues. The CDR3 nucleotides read TGTGCCAGCAGCGGACAGGTTAATGAAAAACTGTTTTTT. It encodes CASSGQVNEKLFF.

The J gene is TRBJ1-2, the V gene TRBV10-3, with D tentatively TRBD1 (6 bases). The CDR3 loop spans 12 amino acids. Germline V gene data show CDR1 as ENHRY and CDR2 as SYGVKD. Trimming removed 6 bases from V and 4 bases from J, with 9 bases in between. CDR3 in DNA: TGTGCCATCAGCCAGGACAGCTATGGCTACACCTTC. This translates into CAISQDSYGYTF.

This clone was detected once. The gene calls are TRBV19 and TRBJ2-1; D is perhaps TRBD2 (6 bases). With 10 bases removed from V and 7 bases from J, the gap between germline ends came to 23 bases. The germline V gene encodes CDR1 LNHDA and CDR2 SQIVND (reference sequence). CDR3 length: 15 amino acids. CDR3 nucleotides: TGTGCCACGAAAAGGCTTCGGGGGAGTGGGAATGAGCAGTTCTTC. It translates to CATKRLRGSGNEQFF.

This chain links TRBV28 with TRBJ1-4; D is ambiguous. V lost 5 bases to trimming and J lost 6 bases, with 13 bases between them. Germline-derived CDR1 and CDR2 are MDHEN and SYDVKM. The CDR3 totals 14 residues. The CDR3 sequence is CASSPGRVDEKLFF. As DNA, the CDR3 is TGTGCCAGCAGTCCCGGGAGGGTTGATGAAAAACTGTTTTTT.

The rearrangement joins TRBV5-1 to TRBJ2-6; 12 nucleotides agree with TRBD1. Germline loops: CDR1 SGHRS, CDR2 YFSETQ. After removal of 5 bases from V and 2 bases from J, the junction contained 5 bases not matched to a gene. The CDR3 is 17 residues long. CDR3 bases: TGCGCCAGCAGTCGGGACAGGGGGCTAACTGGGGCCAACGTCCTGACTTTC. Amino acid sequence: CASSRDRGLTGANVLTF.

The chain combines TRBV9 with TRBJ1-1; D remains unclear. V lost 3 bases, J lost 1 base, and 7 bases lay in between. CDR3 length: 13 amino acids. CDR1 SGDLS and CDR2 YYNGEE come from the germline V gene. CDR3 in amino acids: CASSATSNTEAFF. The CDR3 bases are TGTGCCAGCAGCGCCACTTCGAACACTGAAGCTTTCTTT.

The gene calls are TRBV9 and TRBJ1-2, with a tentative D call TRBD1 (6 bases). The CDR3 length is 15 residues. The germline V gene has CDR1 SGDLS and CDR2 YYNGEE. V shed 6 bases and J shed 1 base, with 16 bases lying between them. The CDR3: CASTGGRGVNYGYTF. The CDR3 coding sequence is TGTGCCAGCACCGGGGGGCGCGGGGTTAACTATGGCTACACCTTC.

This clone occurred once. The CDR3 DNA follows: TGTGCCAGCACACTAGCGGGAGTGAATGAGCAGTTCTTC. Amino acids: CASTLAGVNEQFF. The chain joins TRBV6-1 to TRBJ2-1, with TRBD2 matching over 11 bases. This CDR3 has 13 residues. J was trimmed by 7 bases and V by 7 bases; bases with no gene match: 3. The germline CDR1 and CDR2 sequences are MNHNS and SASEGT.

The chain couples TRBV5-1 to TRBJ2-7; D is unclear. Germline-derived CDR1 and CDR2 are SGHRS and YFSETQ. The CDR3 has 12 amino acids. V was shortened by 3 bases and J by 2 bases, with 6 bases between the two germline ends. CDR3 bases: TGCGCCAGCAGCTCGGTTACCTACGAGCAGTACTTC. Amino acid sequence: CASSSVTYEQYF.

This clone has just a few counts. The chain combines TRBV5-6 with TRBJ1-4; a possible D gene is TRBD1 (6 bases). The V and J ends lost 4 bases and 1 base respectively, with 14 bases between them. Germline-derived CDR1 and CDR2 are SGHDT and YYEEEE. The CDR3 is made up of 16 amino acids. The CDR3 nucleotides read TGTGCCAGCAGCCCGGGGGGGGGCAGAACTAATGAAAAACTGTTTTTT. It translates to CASSPGGGRTNEKLFF.

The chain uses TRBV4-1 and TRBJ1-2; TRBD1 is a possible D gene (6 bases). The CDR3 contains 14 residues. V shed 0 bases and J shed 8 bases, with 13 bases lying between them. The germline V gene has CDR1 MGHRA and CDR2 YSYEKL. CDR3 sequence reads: CASSQDGQIRGYTF. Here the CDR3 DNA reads TGCGCCAGCAGCCAAGACGGACAGATTCGGGGCTACACCTTC.

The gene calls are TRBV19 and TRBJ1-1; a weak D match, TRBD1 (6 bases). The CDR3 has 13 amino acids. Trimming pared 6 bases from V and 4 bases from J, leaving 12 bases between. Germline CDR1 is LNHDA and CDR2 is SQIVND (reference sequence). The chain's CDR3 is CASRFTGTTEAFF. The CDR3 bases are TGTGCCAGTAGGTTCACAGGGACCACTGAAGCTTTCTTT.